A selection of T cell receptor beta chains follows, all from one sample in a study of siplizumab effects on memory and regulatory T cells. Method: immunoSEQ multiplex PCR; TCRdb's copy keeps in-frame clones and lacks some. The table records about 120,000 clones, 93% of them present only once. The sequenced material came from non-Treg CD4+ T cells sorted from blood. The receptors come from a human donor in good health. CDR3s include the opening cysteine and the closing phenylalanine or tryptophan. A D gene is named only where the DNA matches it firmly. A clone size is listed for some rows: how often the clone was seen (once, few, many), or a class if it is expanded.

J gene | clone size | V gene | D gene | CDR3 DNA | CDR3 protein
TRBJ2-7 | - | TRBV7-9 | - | TGTGCCAGCTCACTCGGGCAGGGAAATATATACGAGCAGTACTTC | CASSLGQGNIYEQYF
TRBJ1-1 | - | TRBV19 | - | TGTGCCAGTAGCTGGATGAAAGCTGAAGCTTTCTTT | CASSWMKAEAFF
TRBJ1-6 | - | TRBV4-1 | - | TGCGCCAGCAGCCAAGATCGAAAGAGCTCCTATAATTCACCCCTCCACTTT | CASSQDRKSSYNSPLHF
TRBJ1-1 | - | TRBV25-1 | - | TGTGCCAGCAAAACCACAGGGAACACTGAAGCTTTCTTT | CASKTTGNTEAFF
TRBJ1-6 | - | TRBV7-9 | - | TGTGCCAGCAGCGGTCGGAGCGGCAGTAATTCACCCCTCCACTTT | CASSGRSGSNSPLHF
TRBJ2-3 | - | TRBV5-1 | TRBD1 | TGCGCCAGCAGCTCTGGACAGGGGGCTGCAGATACGCAGTATTTT | CASSSGQGAADTQYF
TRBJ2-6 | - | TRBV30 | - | TGTGCCTGGACGGTAGCCAACGTCCTGACTTTC | CAWTVANVLTF
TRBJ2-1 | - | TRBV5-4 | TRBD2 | TGTGCCAGCAGCCCGGGACTAGCGGGGTACAATGAGCAGTTCTTC | CASSPGLAGYNEQFF
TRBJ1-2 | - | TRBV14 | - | TGTGCCAGCAGCCAAGATAGAGGGGGGGGCTACACCTTC | CASSQDRGGGYTF
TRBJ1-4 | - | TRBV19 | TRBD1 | TGTGCCAGTAGTGTAATACAGGGGGCGAGGACTAATGAAAAACTGTTTTTT | CASSVIQGARTNEKLFF
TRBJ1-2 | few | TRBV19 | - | TGTGCCAGTAGTATATCAGGGGTGGGGTACTATGGCTACACCTTC | CASSISGVGYYGYTF
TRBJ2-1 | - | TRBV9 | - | TGTGCCAGCAGCGTAGCCGGGACAAGCTCCTACAATGAGCAGTTCTTC | CASSVAGTSSYNEQFF
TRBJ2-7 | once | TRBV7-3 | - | TGTGCCAGCAGCTTAGTGGGGGTCGGCTCCTACGAGCAGTACTTC | CASSLVGVGSYEQYF
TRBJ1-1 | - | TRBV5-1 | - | TGCGCCAGCAGCTTGGGTCTGAACACTGAAGCTTTCTTT | CASSLGLNTEAFF
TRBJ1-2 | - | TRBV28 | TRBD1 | TGTGCCAGCAGTCCAGCAGGGGGAAGCTATGGCTACACCTTC | CASSPAGGSYGYTF
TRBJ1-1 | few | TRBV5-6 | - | TGTGCCAGCAGCTTGGATGGCAGGGGGAACACTGAAGCTTTCTTT | CASSLDGRGNTEAFF
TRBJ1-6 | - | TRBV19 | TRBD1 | TGTGCCAGTAGTATACAAGGGGGCAGGCTTAATTCACCCCTCCACTTT | CASSIQGGRLNSPLHF
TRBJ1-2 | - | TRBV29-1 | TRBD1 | TGCAGCGTTCCACAGGGGACTAACTATGGCTACACCTTC | CSVPQGTNYGYTF
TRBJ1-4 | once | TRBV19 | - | TGTGCCAGTAGTCTGGTAATGGGAACTAATGAAAAACTGTTTTTT | CASSLVMGTNEKLFF
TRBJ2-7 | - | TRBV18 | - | TGTGCCAGCTCACCACAGTCGTCCACTTACGAGCAGTACTTC | CASSPQSSTYEQYF
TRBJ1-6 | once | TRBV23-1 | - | TGCGCCAGCAGGAACCGGGACCCACCCCAAGAATCCTATAATTCACCCCTCCACTTT | CASRNRDPPQESYNSPLHF
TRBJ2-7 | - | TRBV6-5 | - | TGTGCCAGCAGCAGGACAGCCGGGGGTTTCGAGCAGTACTTC | CASSRTAGGFEQYF
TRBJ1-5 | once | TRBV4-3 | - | TGCGCCAGCAGCCAGAGTGAGAGTCAGCCCCAGCATTTT | CASSQSESQPQHF
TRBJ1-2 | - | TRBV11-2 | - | TGTGCCAGCAGCCCCGGTGGGGGGCTGGATGGCTACACCTTC | CASSPGGGLDGYTF
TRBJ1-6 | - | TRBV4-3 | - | TGCGCCAGCAGCCAATTTGGAGGGAATCAAAGTCCCCTCCACTTT | CASSQFGGNQSPLHF
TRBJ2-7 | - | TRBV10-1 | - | TGCGCCAGCAGTGAGAATTCCGGGAGCTCCTACGAGCAGTACTTC | CASSENSGSSYEQYF
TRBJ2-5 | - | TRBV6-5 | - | TGTGCCAGCAGTTACGGGGGAGGAGAGACCCAGTACTTC | CASSYGGGETQYF
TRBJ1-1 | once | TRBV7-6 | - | TGTGCCAGCAGCTTACCCCGGACAGCCTCTGACACTGAAGCTTTCTTT | CASSLPRTASDTEAFF
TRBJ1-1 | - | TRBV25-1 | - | TGTGCCAGCAGAGATAGCGGGTTTCACACTGAAGCTTTCTTT | CASRDSGFHTEAFF
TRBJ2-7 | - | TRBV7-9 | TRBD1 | TGTGCCAGCAGCTTAACTAGGGGGACAGCCTACGAGCAGTACTTC | CASSLTRGTAYEQYF
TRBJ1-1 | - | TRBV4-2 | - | TGTGCCAGCAGCCAAGAACGGGGGGAAATGAACACTGAAGCTTTCTTT | CASSQERGEMNTEAFF
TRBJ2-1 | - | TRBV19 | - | TGTGCCAGTAGTATTGGGCACAGCCACTCCTACAATGAGCAGTTCTTC | CASSIGHSHSYNEQFF
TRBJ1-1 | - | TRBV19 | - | TGTGCCAGTAGCAATATAAAAGCTTTCTTT | CASSNIKAFF